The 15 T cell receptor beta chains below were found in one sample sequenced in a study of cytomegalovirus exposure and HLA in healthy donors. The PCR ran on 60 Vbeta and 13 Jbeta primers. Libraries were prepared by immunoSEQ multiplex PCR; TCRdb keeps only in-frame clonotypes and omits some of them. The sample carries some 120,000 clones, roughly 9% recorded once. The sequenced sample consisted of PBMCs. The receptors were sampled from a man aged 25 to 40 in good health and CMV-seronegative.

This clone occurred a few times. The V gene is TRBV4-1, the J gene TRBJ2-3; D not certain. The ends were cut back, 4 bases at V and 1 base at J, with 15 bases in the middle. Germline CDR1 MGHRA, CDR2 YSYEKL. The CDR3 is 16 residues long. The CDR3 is CASSLERGYGTDTQYF. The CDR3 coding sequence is TGCGCCAGCAGCCTAGAACGAGGCTATGGCACAGATACGCAGTATTTT.

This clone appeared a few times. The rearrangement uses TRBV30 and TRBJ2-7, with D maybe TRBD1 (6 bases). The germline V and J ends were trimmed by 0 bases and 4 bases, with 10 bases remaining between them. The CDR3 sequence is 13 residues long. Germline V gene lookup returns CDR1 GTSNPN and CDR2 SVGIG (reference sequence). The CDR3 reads CAWSVQQGYEQYF. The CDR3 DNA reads TGTGCCTGGAGTGTACAACAGGGTTACGAGCAGTACTTC.

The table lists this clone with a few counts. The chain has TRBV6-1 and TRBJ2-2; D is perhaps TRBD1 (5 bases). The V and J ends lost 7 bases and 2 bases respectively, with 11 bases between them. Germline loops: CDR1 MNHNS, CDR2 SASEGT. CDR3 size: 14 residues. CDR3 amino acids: CASMVTENTGELFF. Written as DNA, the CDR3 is TGTGCCAGCATGGTGACAGAAAACACCGGGGAGCTGTTTTTT.

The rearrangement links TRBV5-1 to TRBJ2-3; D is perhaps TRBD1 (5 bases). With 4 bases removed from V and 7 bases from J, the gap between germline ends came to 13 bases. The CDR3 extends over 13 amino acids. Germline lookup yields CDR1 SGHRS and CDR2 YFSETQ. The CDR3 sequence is CASSPKGEYTQYF. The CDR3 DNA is TGCGCCAGCAGCCCAAAAGGGGAATATACGCAGTATTTT.

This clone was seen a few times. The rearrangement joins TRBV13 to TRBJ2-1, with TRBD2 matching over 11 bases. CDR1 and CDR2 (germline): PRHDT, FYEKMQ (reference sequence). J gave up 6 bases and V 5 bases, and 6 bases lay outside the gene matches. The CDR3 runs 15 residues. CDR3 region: CASSQTSGDSNEQFF. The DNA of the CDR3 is TGTGCCAGCAGCCAGACTAGCGGGGATTCCAATGAGCAGTTCTTC.

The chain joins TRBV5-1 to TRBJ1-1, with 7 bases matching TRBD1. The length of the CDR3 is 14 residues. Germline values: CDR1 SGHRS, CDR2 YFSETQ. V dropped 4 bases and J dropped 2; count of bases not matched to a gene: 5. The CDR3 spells CASSTRQGNTEAFF. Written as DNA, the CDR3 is TGCGCCAGCAGCACTAGACAGGGAAACACTGAAGCTTTCTTT.

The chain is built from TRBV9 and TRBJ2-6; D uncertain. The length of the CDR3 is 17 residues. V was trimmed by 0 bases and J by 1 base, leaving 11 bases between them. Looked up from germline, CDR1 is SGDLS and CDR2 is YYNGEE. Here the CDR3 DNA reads TGTGCCAGCAGCGTAGGGCCCCCAGGTTCTGGGGCCAACGTCCTGACTTTC. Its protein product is CASSVGPPGSGANVLTF.

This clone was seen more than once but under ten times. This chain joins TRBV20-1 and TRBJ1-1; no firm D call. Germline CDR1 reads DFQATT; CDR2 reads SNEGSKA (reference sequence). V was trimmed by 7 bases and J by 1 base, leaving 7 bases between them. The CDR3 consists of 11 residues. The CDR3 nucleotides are TGCAGTGGTATACAGAACACTGAAGCTTTCTTT. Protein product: CSGIQNTEAFF.

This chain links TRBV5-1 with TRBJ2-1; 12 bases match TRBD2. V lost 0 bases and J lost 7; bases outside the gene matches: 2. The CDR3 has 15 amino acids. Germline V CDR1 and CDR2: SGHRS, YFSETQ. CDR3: CASSLGGLAGNEQFF. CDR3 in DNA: TGCGCCAGCAGCTTGGGTGGACTAGCGGGAAATGAGCAGTTCTTC.

The CDR3 DNA is TGTGCCAGCATTCCGGGACACGCTATCAACTATGGCTACACCTTC. Protein sequence: CASIPGHAINYGYTF. The gene calls are TRBV6-4 and TRBJ1-2, with D possibly being TRBD1 (6 bases). This CDR3 comprises 15 residues. V gave up 7 bases and J gave up 2 bases, with 17 bases separating them. CDR1 is MRHNA and CDR2 is SNTAGT in the germline V gene.

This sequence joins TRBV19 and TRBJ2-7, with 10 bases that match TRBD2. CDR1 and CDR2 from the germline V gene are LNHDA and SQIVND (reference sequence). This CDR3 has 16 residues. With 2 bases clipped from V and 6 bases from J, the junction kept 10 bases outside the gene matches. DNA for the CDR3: TGTGCCAGTAGTATACCCCCACTAGCGGGACCCTCCGAGCAGTACTTC. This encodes CASSIPPLAGPSEQYF.

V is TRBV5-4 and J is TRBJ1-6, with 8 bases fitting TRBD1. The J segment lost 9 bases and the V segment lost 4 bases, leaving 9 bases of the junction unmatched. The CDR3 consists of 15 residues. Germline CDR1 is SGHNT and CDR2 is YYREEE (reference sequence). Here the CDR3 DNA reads TGTGCCAGCAGCCGTCACAGGGGGGACGGTTCACCCCTCCACTTT. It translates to CASSRHRGDGSPLHF.

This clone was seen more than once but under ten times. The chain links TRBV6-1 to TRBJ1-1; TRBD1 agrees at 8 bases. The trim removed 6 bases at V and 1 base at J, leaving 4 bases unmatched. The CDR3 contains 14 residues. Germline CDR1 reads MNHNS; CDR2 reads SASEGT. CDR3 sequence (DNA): TGTGCCAGCAGGGAACAGGGGGGGAACACTGAAGCTTTCTTT. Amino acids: CASREQGGNTEAFF.

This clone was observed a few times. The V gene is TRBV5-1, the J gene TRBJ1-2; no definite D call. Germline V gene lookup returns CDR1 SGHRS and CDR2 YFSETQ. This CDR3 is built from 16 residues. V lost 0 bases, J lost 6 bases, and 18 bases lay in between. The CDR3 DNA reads TGCGCCAGCAGCTTGGGGCGGGCTCTGGCTTCAGATGGCTACACCTTC. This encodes CASSLGRALASDGYTF.

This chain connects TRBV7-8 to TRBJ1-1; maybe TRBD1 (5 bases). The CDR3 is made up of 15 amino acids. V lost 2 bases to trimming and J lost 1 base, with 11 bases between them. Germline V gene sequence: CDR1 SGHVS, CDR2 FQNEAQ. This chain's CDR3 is CASSLKTAPNTEAFF. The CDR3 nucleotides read TGTGCCAGCAGCTTAAAGACAGCACCGAACACTGAAGCTTTCTTT.